The clone carrying this TCR beta chain appeared a single time. Its antigen is as yet unknown. The sample originates from a study of cytomegalovirus exposure and HLA in healthy donors. Study in general: Later, an analysis reported that the 130 or so validation repertoires had used the same platform as the approximately 670 first-cohort repertoires.

The CDR3 runs 13 residues. The V and J ends lost 4 bases and 1 base respectively, with 8 bases between them. Looked up from germline, CDR1 is SGHRS and CDR2 is YFSETQ. Study-wide findings and caveats: Some TCR beta chains (roughly 160 of them) were listed as cytomegalovirus-associated.

Assay: immunoSEQ multiplex PCR; the TCRdb copy retains only in-frame clones and omits some. The sample includes 200,000 to 300,000 clones, around 87% of them seen just once. The TCR sequence derives from a man aged 18 to 29 in good health and CMV-seronegative. Sequencing input: PBMCs. The chain couples TRBV5-1 to TRBJ1-1; no definite D call. CDR3 sequence (DNA): TGCGCCAGCAGCATGGACGGGAACACTGAAGCTTTCTTT. Its translation is CASSMDGNTEAFF.